This T cell receptor beta chain was recovered during a study of chemoradiotherapy in HPV16-positive cancers (dated by TCRdb to the early 2020s). Broadly, across the study: Candidate HPV-specific T-cell clones and common TCR motifs were defined through functional T-cell assays on cells from two HPV16-positive patients. The study asked whether T-cell immunity to the HPV oncoproteins E6 and E7 changes during chemoradiotherapy and whether this immunity affects survival. TCR repertoires from some 90 patients with HPV-related cancers were then used to track the candidate HPV-specific TCRs and motifs.

As regards this clone: What this receptor recognizes is not known. The input lacks base qualities; no much larger clone sits a single base away.

Results the study describes overall, beyond this receptor: In HPV16-positive patients, expansion of HPV-responsive T cells during chemoradiotherapy was associated with improved recurrence-free survival. The functional definition of HPV-specific T cells came from only a couple of HPV16-positive patients, and the survival association was reported for HPV16-positive patients. Expansion of candidate HPV-specific clones and E7-related TCR motifs was observed in the tumor microenvironment during treatment, whereas no such expansion was observed for non-HPV-specific T cells.

Because repertoires were sampled repeatedly during chemoradiotherapy, clonal expansion in the tumor microenvironment could be followed. Via the germline V gene, CDR1 is SGHAT and CDR2 FQNNGV. From its cysteine to its phenylalanine, the CDR3 spans 17 amino acids. Solely the CDR3 DNA is kept, with 51 bases framed from the first base. V sheds 1 base and J sheds 6 bases, leaving 16 bases between their ends. Library prep was done by the immunoSEQ multiplex PCR assay. The source is immuneACCESS, and TCRdb retained only in-frame sequences with V and J called. Part of the clones is not carried over; for the studies checked, unresolved V genes explain less than half of this, and the remainder is unexplained. The table for this sample lists around 29,000 clones; 91% of them were counted only once. The top ten hold approximately 22% of the sample.

Sequenced material: blood, taken from a patient who underwent chemoradiotherapy. The TCR comes from a human donor with HPV-associated anogenital cancer. The receptor chain draws on TRBV11-2 and TRBJ1-6, with TRBD1 perhaps the D gene, on 5 matching bases. The sequenced DNA: TGTGCCAGCAGCTTAGCTTCGGGGCTCCGGGCTAATTCACCCCTCCACTTT. The encoded protein is CASSLASGLRANSPLHF.